This T cell receptor (beta chain) was sequenced during a study of OX40 agonist ivuxolimab in advanced cancers. Whole-study context: At approximately 80% male, the cohort had a mean age of 60 years, ranging from about 20 to 80.

Broader study findings: At 0.1-3.0 mg/kg, partial responders had clonal expansion among the lowest observed.

Germline V CDR1 and CDR2: SQVTM, ANQGSEA. The CDR3 spans 11 residues. Between the trimmed V and J ends, which lost 3 bases and 8 bases, there was a span of 10 bases. It was autoimmune disease history or systemic immunosuppression that excluded patients. Drawing of blood for sampling happened at baseline, at cycle 4 day 1, and at cycle 7 day 1. A remark on this clone: Its antigen is unidentified.

The protocol was immunoSEQ multiplex PCR, while the TCRdb copy is restricted to in-frame clones and leaves out a portion. The table has roughly 64,000 clones, roughly four fifths seen once. The material was CD4+ or CD8+ T cells sorted from blood, obtained in a trial of the OX40 agonist ivuxolimab. This clonotype was sampled from an adult with an advanced solid tumor such as melanoma, head and neck, liver or kidney cancer. The genes are TRBV29-1 and TRBJ1-2, with TRBD1 as a possible D gene (5 bases). The CDR3 DNA reads TGCAGCGTTGACAGGGAATACGGCTACACCTTC. This codes for CSVDREYGYTF.